Listed here is a single T cell receptor beta chain. TCRdb's table, derived via immunoSEQ multiplex PCR, lists solely in-frame clones and lacks some. The table lists around 88,000 clones, 65% to 70% of them singletons. The CDR3 is made up of 16 amino acids. Germline V gene data show CDR1 as SEHNR and CDR2 as FQNEAQ (reference sequence). V lost 7 bases to trimming and J lost 0 bases, with 17 bases between them. The record originates from a study of shared clonotypes between healthy human individuals. The gene calls are TRBV7-9 and TRBJ2-3; tentatively, D is TRBD1 (5 bases). Sequencing was performed on memory CD8+ T cells sorted from blood. Indicated subset: CD45RO+ cells pooled with CCR7-negative TemRA cells. This sequence was found in a man in his thirties or forties in good health. CDR3 loop: CASILGRMSSTDTQYF. As DNA, the CDR3 is TGTGCCAGCATCTTGGGGCGGATGAGTAGCACAGATACGCAGTATTTT.